The rows below give T cell receptor beta chains drawn from one sample of a study of PD-1 blockade in classical Hodgkin lymphoma. Produced via immunoSEQ multiplex PCR; TCRdb's table is partial and in-frame only. Counted here are some 20,000 clones, 86% occurring once; the ten biggest clones make up 13%. This specimen consisted of peripheral blood mononuclear cells (PBMCs), obtained before the second cycle of nivolumab. These receptors were obtained from a human donor with classical Hodgkin lymphoma. Each CDR3 is given with its conserved first and last residue. The D gene is left open where the match is weak. Only part of the rows carry a size: once, few, many, or a class if the clone is expanded.

v_call	clone_size	j_call	d_call	cdr3_nt	cdr3_aa
TRBV5-1	.	TRBJ1-6	.	TGCGCCAGCAGCTTGGGGGCGGAAAATAATTCACCCCTCCACTTT	CASSLGAENNSPLHF
TRBV6-5	.	TRBJ2-7	.	TGTGCCAGCAGTTCTTCCCTTGGGGGCAGCTCCTACGAGCAGTACTTC	CASSSSLGGSSYEQYF
TRBV4-1	.	TRBJ2-1	TRBD1	TGCGCCAGCAGCCTGCTCCCGGGACAGGGGAACTACAATGAGCAGTTCTTC	CASSLLPGQGNYNEQFF
TRBV12-5	.	TRBJ2-5	TRBD2	TGTGCTAGTGGTATTAGCGGGGGGCGTCAAGAGACCCAGTACTTC	CASGISGGRQETQYF
TRBV19	.	TRBJ2-1	.	TGTGCCAGTAGTTCCACTCCTATTCTACCCCACTACAATGAGCAGTTCTTC	CASSSTPILPHYNEQFF
TRBV5-1	few	TRBJ1-2	TRBD1	TGCGCCAGCAGCCTAGGGGGACAGACGAACTATGGCTACACCTTC	CASSLGGQTNYGYTF
TRBV5-5	.	TRBJ2-1	.	TGTGCCAGCAGCTCGCAAGGGGGCTCCTACAATGAGCAGTTCTTC	CASSSQGGSYNEQFF
TRBV11-2	.	TRBJ2-7	.	TGTGCCAGCAGCTTGGGGGCGGGGCTGCTCTACGAGCAGTACTTC	CASSLGAGLLYEQYF
TRBV5-1	.	TRBJ1-2	.	TGCGCCAGCAAGCAGGGGATGGCTTTTGATGGCTACACCTTC	CASKQGMAFDGYTF
TRBV5-1	.	TRBJ2-1	.	TGCGCCAGCAGCTCCGCGGGACTCACCTACAATGAGCAGTTCTTC	CASSSAGLTYNEQFF
TRBV6-5	.	TRBJ2-1	TRBD1	TGTGCCAGCAGTCGACAGGGGTCCTCCTACAATGAGCAGTTCTTC	CASSRQGSSYNEQFF
TRBV6-5	.	TRBJ2-7	TRBD2	TGTGCCAGCAACCCGACCGGGGGGACCTACGAGCAGTACTTC	CASNPTGGTYEQYF
TRBV21-1	.	TRBJ1-6	.	TGTGCCAGCAGCCCAGGATCCAATTCACCCCTCCACTTT	CASSPGSNSPLHF
TRBV13	.	TRBJ2-3	.	TGTGCCAGCAGCCGTGATACGCAGTATTTT	CASSRDTQYF
TRBV6-1	.	TRBJ1-3	TRBD1	TGTGCCAGCAGTGTATCGGACAGGTCCGGAAACACCATATATTTT	CASSVSDRSGNTIYF
TRBV7-3	.	TRBJ2-6	.	TGTGCCAGCAGCTTACTTGGGGCTGGGGCCAACGTCCTGACTTTC	CASSLLGAGANVLTF
TRBV4-1	.	TRBJ1-1	.	TGCGCCAGCAGCCACCTCGGAAGGACTGAAGCTTTCTTT	CASSHLGRTEAFF
TRBV15	.	TRBJ1-2	.	TGTGCCACCAGTATCGACCACAGGGATGGGGGCTACACCTTC	CATSIDHRDGGYTF
TRBV6-6	.	TRBJ1-5	.	TGTGCCAGCAGCTCCTACGAGGGGGGCAATCAGCCCCAGCATTTT	CASSSYEGGNQPQHF
TRBV7-8	.	TRBJ2-5	TRBD2	TGTGCCAGCAGCCTCGGACTAGCGGGGGACCTTCGGGAGACCCAGTACTTC	CASSLGLAGDLRETQYF
TRBV28	.	TRBJ1-2	.	TGTGCCAGCAGGGGTTTAGACTACACCTTC	CASRGLDYTF
TRBV6-4	.	TRBJ2-3	TRBD2	TGTGCCAGTCAAGGGACTAGCGGGGGTGCAGATACGCAGTATTTT	CASQGTSGGADTQYF
TRBV14	.	TRBJ1-2	TRBD1	TGTGCCAGCAGCCAAGATGCGACAGGGAGGCACTATGGCTACACCTTC	CASSQDATGRHYGYTF
TRBV7-9	.	TRBJ1-4	.	TGTGCCAGCAGCTTAATTCAGCACAGGGCAAATGAAAAACTGTTTTTT	CASSLIQHRANEKLFF
TRBV14	.	TRBJ1-3	.	TGTGCCAGCAGCCCGATCATAGGGTCTCTCCTCTCTGGAAACACCATATATTTT	CASSPIIGSLLSGNTIYF
TRBV5-1	.	TRBJ1-3	TRBD1	TGCGCCAGCAGCTTGGGAGGGGGCAACACCATATATTTT	CASSLGGGNTIYF
TRBV9	.	TRBJ1-2	.	TGTGCCAGCAGCCCGGGGCCTAACTATGGCTACACCTTC	CASSPGPNYGYTF
TRBV2	.	TRBJ1-2	.	TGTGCCAGCAGTGAATTATTGGTGGCGGTGGGGTTCTATGGCTACACCTTC	CASSELLVAVGFYGYTF